This note documents a single TCR beta chain sequence. What it binds is not known. CDR1 is SGDLS and CDR2 is YYNGEE in the germline V gene. V was trimmed by 3 bases and J by 3 bases, leaving 6 bases between them. The CDR3 has 13 residues. Sampling times: baseline, cycle 4 day 1, cycle 7 day 1. TCRdb's table, derived via immunoSEQ multiplex PCR, lists solely in-frame clones and lacks some. Here the sample spans 25,000 to 35,000 clones, 84% being singletons. These data come from a study of OX40 agonist ivuxolimab in advanced cancers. Study details: A partial response was reached by three patients: one with hepatocellular carcinoma and two with cutaneous melanoma.

General study findings and limits: In the 0.1 to 3.0 mg/kg range, CD4+ and CD8+ blood T cells had expanded clonally by week 6.

The gene calls are TRBV9 and TRBJ2-2, with D possibly being TRBD2 (5 bases). The specimen was CD4+ or CD8+ T cells sorted from blood, collected in a trial of the OX40 agonist ivuxolimab. This TCR was recovered from an adult with an advanced solid tumor such as melanoma, head and neck, liver or kidney cancer. The DNA of the CDR3 is TGTGCCAGCAGCGGAGCGGACACCGGGGAGCTGTTTTTT. Translation: CASSGADTGELFF.